Listed below are T cell receptor beta chains from one sample, sequenced in a study of blood T cell repertoires in COVID-19. Sequenced by immunoSEQ multiplex PCR; TCRdb stores in-frame clones only, minus some. The table records a few hundred thousand clones, roughly 84% of them present only once. Sample: peripheral blood. The receptors were sampled from a woman aged 80 or over with acute or convalescent COVID-19. Each CDR3 is given with its conserved first and last residue. The D gene is left open where the match is weak. Clone sizes are given selectively: once, few, many, or a class where the clone is expanded.

>TRBJ2-4|NA|NA|TRBV3-1/TRBV3-2
TGTGCCAGCAGCCAGACAGAAAACATTCAGTACTTC
CASSQTENIQYF
>TRBJ2-5|NA|NA|TRBV7-7
TGTGCTAGCAGCTTAGGCCTAGGGGGTCAAGAGACCCAGTACTTC
CASSLGLGGQETQYF
>TRBJ2-3|NA|NA|TRBV9
TGTGCCAGCAGCGTAGCATGGGGGGCAGATACGCAGTATTTT
CASSVAWGADTQYF
>TRBJ1-4|once|NA|TRBV14
TGTGCCAGCAGCCATCAACAGATCAATGAAAAACTGTTTTTT
CASSHQQINEKLFF
>TRBJ2-2|NA|NA|TRBV9
TGTGCCAGCAGCGTACTACAGGGACCCGGGGAGCTGTTTTTT
CASSVLQGPGELFF
>TRBJ1-2|few|NA|TRBV12-3/TRBV12-4
TGTGCCAGCAGCCCAGCCAGGGGTGGCTACACCTTC
CASSPARGGYTF
>TRBJ2-7|NA|NA|TRBV7-2
TGTGCCAGCACCTTAGACAGTGCCTCCTACGAGCAGTACTTC
CASTLDSASYEQYF
>TRBJ2-5|NA|TRBD1|TRBV9
TGTGCCAGCAGCACCGCGAAGACAGGGCTTCAAGAGACCCAGTACTTC
CASSTAKTGLQETQYF
>TRBJ2-1|NA|TRBD2|TRBV24-1
TGTGCCACCAGTGACCGGACTAGCGGGGGGTACTACAATGAGCAGTTCTTC
CATSDRTSGGYYNEQFF
>TRBJ1-5|NA|NA|TRBV11-3
TGTGCCAGCAGCCAAGGGGTGGGCCGGGACACCGATCAGCCCCAGCATTTT
CASSQGVGRDTDQPQHF
>TRBJ1-5|NA|TRBD1|TRBV24-1
TGTGCCACCAGTGGCGACAGGGGGGGGCGGGGGTATAGCAATCAGCCCCAGCATTTT
CATSGDRGGRGYSNQPQHF
>TRBJ1-1|once|NA|TRBV12-3/TRBV12-4
TGTGCCAGCAGGCCTACAGGTCTCACTGAAGCTTTCTTT
CASRPTGLTEAFF
>TRBJ1-1|NA|NA|TRBV13
TGTGCCAGCAGCTTAGCCAGGAACACTGAAGCTTTCTTT
CASSLARNTEAFF
>TRBJ1-2|NA|TRBD1|TRBV7-3
TGTGCCAGCAGCTCTCTTCCGCCAGGGGGTGGCTACACCTTC
CASSSLPPGGGYTF
>TRBJ1-1|NA|NA|TRBV12-3/TRBV12-4
TGTGCCAGCAGTTTATTGGCCGCTGAAGCTTTCTTT
CASSLLAAEAFF
>TRBJ2-7|NA|TRBD1|TRBV28
TGTGCCAGCAGTTCCCCCGGACAGGGGGCTACCTACGAGCAGTACTTC
CASSSPGQGATYEQYF
>TRBJ2-1|NA|TRBD1|TRBV2
TGTGCCAGCTCTAAGGGACAGGGTAACAATGAGCAGTTCTTC
CASSKGQGNNEQFF
>TRBJ2-7|few|TRBD2|TRBV7-2
TGTGCCAGCAGCTTACCCTCTAGCGGGGGCACCTACGAGCAGTACTTC
CASSLPSSGGTYEQYF
>TRBJ2-3|NA|NA|TRBV6-4
TGTGCCAGCAGTCGCAACGGGGGATACACAGATACGCAGTATTTT
CASSRNGGYTDTQYF
>TRBJ2-7|NA|NA|TRBV18
TGTGCCAGCTCATCTACAGGGGGGGTTGACGAGCAGTACTTC
CASSSTGGVDEQYF